A selection of T cell receptor beta chains follows, all from one sample in a study of radiotherapy plus CTLA-4 blockade in lung cancer. Method: immunoSEQ multiplex PCR; TCRdb's copy keeps in-frame clones and lacks some. The sample holds about 48,000 clones, 65% to 90% seen once. The material sequenced was peripheral blood, taken from a patient treated with radiotherapy plus ipilimumab. The receptors here all came from a human donor with non-small cell lung cancer that progressed on radiotherapy plus ipilimumab. Some clones in this sample may be carry-over from other donors' samples. Both conserved end residues are part of each CDR3. D genes are given only for firm matches. A row's size may be missing; if present it is once, few, many or a size class.

clone size | J gene | V gene | D gene | CDR3 DNA | CDR3 protein
- | TRBJ1-1 | TRBV14 | TRBD1 | TGTGCCAGCAGCCATTTAGAACAGGGGGCTGATGGTCCTTTCTTT | CASSHLEQGADGPFF
- | TRBJ2-5 | TRBV7-9 | - | TGTGCCAGCAGCCTTGACATAAGGGGTAGAGAGACCCAGTACTTC | CASSLDIRGRETQYF
- | TRBJ2-3 | TRBV14 | TRBD2 | TGTGCCAGCAGCCATCGGGCGGGAGGCATAGATACGCAGTATTTT | CASSHRAGGIDTQYF
- | TRBJ2-1 | TRBV6-5 | TRBD1 | TGTGCCAGCAGCCGGACAGGGTCCTACAATGAGCAGTTCTTC | CASSRTGSYNEQFF
- | TRBJ1-2 | TRBV10-3 | TRBD1 | TGTGCCATCAGTGTGCAAACGGGACAGAAGTATGGCTACACCTTC | CAISVQTGQKYGYTF
- | TRBJ2-7 | TRBV2 | - | TGTGCCAGCATTCCGGGACACGGGTGGTCCGAGCAGTACTTC | CASIPGHGWSEQYF
- | TRBJ1-2 | TRBV2 | - | TGTGCCAGCGCCGTCAGGGGAGCTAACTATGGCTACACCTTC | CASAVRGANYGYTF
- | TRBJ1-5 | TRBV7-9 | - | TGTGCCAGCAGCCCAGGGTATAGCAATCAGCCCCAGCATTTT | CASSPGYSNQPQHF
- | TRBJ2-2 | TRBV6-5 | TRBD2 | TGTGCCAGCAGTCCAGCGGGGCGGACCGGGGAGCTGTTTTTT | CASSPAGRTGELFF
- | TRBJ2-3 | TRBV9 | - | TGTGCCAGCAGCCCTAGGGCGGGACTCCCAACAGATACGCAGTATTTT | CASSPRAGLPTDTQYF
- | TRBJ2-1 | TRBV7-2 | TRBD2 | TGTGCCAGCAGCCCGAGCGGGAACCACAATGAGCAGTTCTTC | CASSPSGNHNEQFF
- | TRBJ2-5 | TRBV5-1 | TRBD2 | TGCGCCAGCAGCTTGGAGACTAGCGCCTATCTAGAGACCCAGTACTTC | CASSLETSAYLETQYF
- | TRBJ1-2 | TRBV28 | - | TGTGCCAGCAGTAAACAGGCTCCTGGCTACACCTTC | CASSKQAPGYTF
- | TRBJ2-3 | TRBV4-1 | TRBD2 | TGCGCCAGCAGCCAAGAAAGGAGGGCGGGGGGAAAATCTGATACGCAGTATTTT | CASSQERRAGGKSDTQYF
- | TRBJ2-7 | TRBV2 | - | TGTGCCAGCAAAATGGAGAACGTTTACGAGCAGTACTTC | CASKMENVYEQYF
- | TRBJ2-7 | TRBV30 | - | TGTGCCTGGATGGGAGGTGGCTCCTACGAGCAGTACTTC | CAWMGGGSYEQYF
- | TRBJ2-1 | TRBV4-2 | - | TGTGCCAGCAGCCAAGACAGGGCCCCTGAGCAGTTCTTC | CASSQDRAPEQFF
- | TRBJ2-7 | TRBV16 | - | TGTGCCAGCAGCCACTCGGACAGTAAATACTTC | CASSHSDSKYF
- | TRBJ1-5 | TRBV12-5 | - | TGTGCTAGTGGTTTGGTTCTTGGTGTGGGCTATAGCAATCAGCCCCAGCATTTT | CASGLVLGVGYSNQPQHF
- | TRBJ1-4 | TRBV5-1 | TRBD1 | TGCGCCAGCAGCTCAATCAACAGGGGGCGCGGTGAAAAACTGTTTTTT | CASSSINRGRGEKLFF
- | TRBJ2-7 | TRBV28 | - | TGTGCCAGCAGTTTGGCACCGACAGGCTACGAGCAGTACTTC | CASSLAPTGYEQYF
- | TRBJ2-7 | TRBV6-5 | TRBD1 | TGTGCCAGCCGTCCCGACAGGGAAGTTAGGTACGAGCAGTACTTC | CASRPDREVRYEQYF
- | TRBJ1-2 | TRBV2 | - | TGTGCCAGCAGTGAACAAAGGGGATTCGATGGCTACACCTTC | CASSEQRGFDGYTF
- | TRBJ1-4 | TRBV11-1 | - | TGTGCCAGCGGGAGGGCTAAAGAAGAAAAACTGTTTTTT | CASGRAKEEKLFF
once | TRBJ1-5 | TRBV12-5 | TRBD1 | TGTGCTAGTGGTTTTTTTCTGGACAGGGGAACGGGTCAGCCCCAGCATTTT | CASGFFLDRGTGQPQHF
- | TRBJ2-5 | TRBV7-9 | - | TGTGCCAGCAGCTTAGTTCGGGAGACCCAGTACTTC | CASSLVRETQYF
- | TRBJ1-1 | TRBV7-2 | - | TGTGCCAGCAGCCCCGCGGGGTGGAACACTGAAGCTTTCTTT | CASSPAGWNTEAFF
once | TRBJ2-3 | TRBV5-1 | TRBD2 | TGCGCCAGCAGTTTAACTAGCGGGGCGGTAGATACGCAGTATTTT | CASSLTSGAVDTQYF
- | TRBJ2-6 | TRBV4-1 | TRBD2 | TGCGCCAGCAGCCAGGGGACTAGCGGCCTAGACTACCGAAGGGGGGCCAACGTCCTGACTTTC | CASSQGTSGLDYRRGANVLTF
- | TRBJ1-6 | TRBV19 | - | TGTGCCAGTAGTATAGGTCAGAATTCACCCCTCCACTTT | CASSIGQNSPLHF
- | TRBJ2-1 | TRBV2 | TRBD2 | TGTGCCAGCAGAGTTCCGGGACTAGCGGCCAATGAGCAGTTCTTC | CASRVPGLAANEQFF
- | TRBJ2-5 | TRBV11-2 | TRBD1 | TGTGCCAGCAGCTTAGACGACAGGGTGGAGACCCAGTACTTC | CASSLDDRVETQYF
- | TRBJ1-2 | TRBV18 | - | TGTGCCAGCTCACCAGCCAGTCGCGGCTACACCTTC | CASSPASRGYTF
few | TRBJ1-5 | TRBV25-1 | - | TGTGCCAGCAGTGGGGTGGGGCCTAGCAATCAGCCCCAGCATTTT | CASSGVGPSNQPQHF
- | TRBJ1-1 | TRBV7-7 | - | TGTGCCAGCAGCTTGAGCCTGAACACTGAAGCTTTCTTT | CASSLSLNTEAFF
- | TRBJ1-2 | TRBV7-3 | - | TGTGCCAGCAGCTTAAACGGAGCCGGGGGTGGCTACACCTTC | CASSLNGAGGGYTF
- | TRBJ1-6 | TRBV6-6 | - | TGTGCCAGCAGTACCGCGGGTGATAATTCACCCCTCCACTTT | CASSTAGDNSPLHF
- | TRBJ1-1 | TRBV4-3 | - | TGCGCCAGCAGCGAGGCGGGGTTGCCGGGGGACACTGAAGCTTTCTTT | CASSEAGLPGDTEAFF
few | TRBJ2-2 | TRBV2 | - | TGTGCCAGCAGTGAAACCAGGGGCTCCGGGGAGCTGTTTTTT | CASSETRGSGELFF
large | TRBJ2-1 | TRBV11-3 | - | TGTGCCAGCAGCTCGATGGGGGGTGAGCAGTTCTTC | CASSSMGGEQFF
- | TRBJ2-7 | TRBV19 | - | TGTGCCAGCTCGACCGCGGGGGCGGGCTACGAGCAGTACTTC | CASSTAGAGYEQYF
- | TRBJ1-2 | TRBV4-1 | - | TGCGCCAGCAGCCAAGATGGCAGGGTTGGGGGCTACACCTTC | CASSQDGRVGGYTF
- | TRBJ2-3 | TRBV2 | TRBD2 | TGTGCCAGCAGTGGGAGGACTAGCGGGACTAATACGCAGTATTTT | CASSGRTSGTNTQYF
- | TRBJ2-7 | TRBV4-1 | TRBD1 | TGCGCCAGCAGCCTTACCGGGACAGGGGGCTACGAGCAGTACTTC | CASSLTGTGGYEQYF
- | TRBJ1-2 | TRBV7-8 | TRBD1 | TGTGCCAGCAGCTCCGAAAACAGGGGTATTGCTGGGGGCTACACCTTC | CASSSENRGIAGGYTF
- | TRBJ1-1 | TRBV9 | TRBD1 | TGTGCCAGCAGAGGACAGGGGGTAGGAGCTTTCTTT | CASRGQGVGAFF
once | TRBJ1-4 | TRBV19 | - | TGTGCCAGTAGTATCGGCCGGGGATCTAATGAAAAACTGTTTTTT | CASSIGRGSNEKLFF
- | TRBJ1-1 | TRBV18 | TRBD1 | TGTGCCAGCTCAAGTCAGGGGGCGGGTGAAGCTTTCTTT | CASSSQGAGEAFF
- | TRBJ1-2 | TRBV14 | - | TGTGCCAGCAGTGCGGGGGCGCAGGGCTACACCTTC | CASSAGAQGYTF
- | TRBJ1-1 | TRBV7-9 | TRBD1 | TGTGCCAGCAGCACCCCACCGGGGACAGCGGACACTGAAGCTTTCTTT | CASSTPPGTADTEAFF
- | TRBJ2-7 | TRBV7-6 | TRBD1 | TGTGCCAGCAGCTGGACAGGGGGCCTCTCCGAGCAGTACTTC | CASSWTGGLSEQYF
- | TRBJ1-2 | TRBV18 | - | TGTGCCAGCTCATCAGACAGGTTATCGAACTATGGCTACACCTTC | CASSSDRLSNYGYTF
- | TRBJ2-7 | TRBV7-9 | - | TGTGCCAGCAGCTTAGGAGTCTACGAGCAGTACTTC | CASSLGVYEQYF
- | TRBJ2-5 | TRBV4-1 | - | TGCGCCAGCAGCCAAGAGGGCAGGGAGGCAGAGACCCAGTACTTC | CASSQEGREAETQYF
- | TRBJ2-5 | TRBV5-1 | TRBD1 | TGCGCCAGCAGCGTTGTAGGACAGGGTTATGCAGAGACCCAGTACTTC | CASSVVGQGYAETQYF